The clone carrying this T cell receptor (beta chain) was detected only a few times. Antigen specificity is unknown. This sample was taken from a study of vaccination and CD4 T cells after COVID-19. Cultured CD4+ T-cell DNA underwent Oncomine TCR Beta short-read sequencing. CD4+ T cells were cultured, and genomic DNA was extracted from them. From the PCR reads, TCRdb called clonotypes with MiXCR, one entry per CDR3 protein. The table records about 3,600 distinct CDR3 sequences, approximately 15% of them present only once. This CDR3 has 16 residues. V lost 4 bases to trimming and J lost 6 bases, with 21 bases between them. CDR1 SGHTA and CDR2 FQGNSA come from the germline V gene. Described treatment: roughly 10-day PBMC culture with coronavirus spike peptide pools or control peptides (ViraFEST assay). ViraFEST sequenced TCRs after peptide-pool expansion of antigen-specific T cells. All positive PCR tests were dated between March and December 2020, predating US Alpha, Beta and Delta variants.

Sequencing was done on a sample of CD4+ T cells from blood, cultured in vitro. The chain carries TRBV7-2 and TRBJ1-2; D possibly corresponds to TRBD1 (6 bases). This receptor was taken from a human donor who had recovered from COVID-19. The CDR3 DNA reads TGTGCCAGCAGCTCCAGGGGCGGGGGCGTTCGGCATGGCTACACCTTC. Translated, it gives CASSSRGGGVRHGYTF.